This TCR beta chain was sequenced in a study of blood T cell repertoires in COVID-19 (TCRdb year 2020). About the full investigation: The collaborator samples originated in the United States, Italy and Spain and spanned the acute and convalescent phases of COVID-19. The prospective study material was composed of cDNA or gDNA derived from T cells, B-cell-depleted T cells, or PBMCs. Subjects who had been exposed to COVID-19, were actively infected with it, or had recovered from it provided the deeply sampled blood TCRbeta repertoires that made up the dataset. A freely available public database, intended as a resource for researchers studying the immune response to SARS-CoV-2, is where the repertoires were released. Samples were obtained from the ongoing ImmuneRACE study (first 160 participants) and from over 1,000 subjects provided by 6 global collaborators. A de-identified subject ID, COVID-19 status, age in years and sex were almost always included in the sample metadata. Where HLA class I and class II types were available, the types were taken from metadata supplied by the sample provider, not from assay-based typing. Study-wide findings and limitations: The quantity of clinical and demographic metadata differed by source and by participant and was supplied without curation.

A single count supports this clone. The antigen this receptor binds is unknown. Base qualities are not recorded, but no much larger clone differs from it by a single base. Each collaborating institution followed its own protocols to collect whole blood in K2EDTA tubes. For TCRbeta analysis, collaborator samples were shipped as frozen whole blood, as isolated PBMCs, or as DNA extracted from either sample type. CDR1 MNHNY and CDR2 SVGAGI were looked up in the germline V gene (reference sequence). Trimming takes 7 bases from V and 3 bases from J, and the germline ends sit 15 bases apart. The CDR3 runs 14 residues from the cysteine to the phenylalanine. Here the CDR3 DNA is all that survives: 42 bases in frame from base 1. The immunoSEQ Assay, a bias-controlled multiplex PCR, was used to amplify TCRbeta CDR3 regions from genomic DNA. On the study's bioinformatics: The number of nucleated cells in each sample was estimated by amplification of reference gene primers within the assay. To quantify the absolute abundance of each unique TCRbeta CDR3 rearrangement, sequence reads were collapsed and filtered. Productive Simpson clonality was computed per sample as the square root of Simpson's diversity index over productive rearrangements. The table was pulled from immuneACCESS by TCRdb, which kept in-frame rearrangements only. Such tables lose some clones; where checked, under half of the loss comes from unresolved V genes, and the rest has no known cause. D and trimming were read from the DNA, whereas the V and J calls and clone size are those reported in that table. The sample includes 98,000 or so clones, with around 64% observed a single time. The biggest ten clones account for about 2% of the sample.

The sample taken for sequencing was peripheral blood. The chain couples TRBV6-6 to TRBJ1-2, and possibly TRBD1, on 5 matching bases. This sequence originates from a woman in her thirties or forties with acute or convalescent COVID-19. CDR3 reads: CASTRSGVDYGYTF. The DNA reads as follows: TGTGCCAGCACCCGCTCGGGGGTGGACTATGGCTACACCTTC.